This T cell receptor (beta chain) appears in the sequencing data of a study of T cell responses to AZD1222 COVID-19 vaccine. CDR1 LGHNA and CDR2 YSLEER come from the germline V gene. The CDR3 consists of 14 residues. V was cut by 1 base and J by 6 bases, with 9 bases left in between. General study findings and limits: CD4 TCRs covered the whole spike, strongest at regions 160-218 and 743-854. White British people made up most donors, females outnumbered males, and clonal diversity was possibly underestimated. Unmutated variant regions are reportedly targeted by nearly half of spike-specific TCRs.

A note on this clone: Its antigen is currently unknown.

The table came from immunoSEQ multiplex PCR; TCRdb's copy has only in-frame clones and leaves some out. The sample includes fewer than 65,000 clones, around 92% of them seen just once. The sequence came from an adult who received the AZD1222 COVID-19 vaccine. Sequences were derived from peripheral blood, sampled 28 days after the second AZD1222 dose. The rearrangement uses TRBV4-3 and TRBJ2-2, with D possibly being TRBD2 (5 bases). CDR3 DNA sequence: TGCGCCAGCAGCCAAGTAGTAGCGCCCGGGGAGCTGTTTTTT. Protein: CASSQVVAPGELFF.